These 5 T cell receptor beta chains were all obtained from the same sample, sequenced in a study of siplizumab effects on memory and regulatory T cells (dated by TCRdb to the late 2010s). The library was built by means of the immunoSEQ multiplex PCR assay. Sourced from immuneACCESS, this table was stored by TCRdb with only in-frame sequences that have V and J called. A share of the clones is absent; for the studies checked, an unresolved V gene accounts for under half, and the remainder has no known explanation. This sample holds some 100,000 clones; 92% were observed only once. Approximately 0.75% of the sample comes from the top ten. The sample was Tregs sorted from blood. The source of these receptors is a human donor in good health.

Here the CDR3 reads CASSLAGPVMSETQYF. The CDR3 DNA reads as TGTGCCAGCAGCTTAGCGGGTCCGGTAATGAGCGAGACCCAGTACTTC. V gene TRBV7-8 combines with J gene TRBJ2-5, with D uncertain. The CDR3 length is 16 residues. Germline V gene data show CDR1 as SGHVS and CDR2 as FQNEAQ. V shed 0 bases and J shed 5 bases, with 16 bases lying between them.

The chain links TRBV5-1 to TRBJ1-3; 8 nucleotides agree with TRBD1. The CDR3 covers 15 residues. CDR1 SGHRS and CDR2 YFSETQ come from the germline V gene. Trimming cost V 4 bases and J 4 bases; bases outside gene matches: 7. CDR3 in DNA: TGCGCCAGCAGCCCGCAGGGGGACAGGGGAAACACCATATATTTT. Encoded protein: CASSPQGDRGNTIYF.

J is TRBJ1-4 and V is TRBV6-1; possibly TRBD1 for D (6 bases). V lost 8 bases and J 3 bases, leaving 16 bases between the germline ends. Germline CDR1 MNHNS, CDR2 SASEGT. This CDR3 is built from 15 residues. The CDR3 nucleotides are TGTGCCAGCGTCCTTTCAGGGGCCGCTAATGAAAAACTGTTTTTT. Amino acids: CASVLSGAANEKLFF.

This sequence joins TRBV7-8 and TRBJ1-1; D is ambiguous. The V gene lost 1 base and the J gene lost 1 base, with 10 bases spanning the gap. Germline V lookup: CDR1 SGHVS, CDR2 FQNEAQ. This CDR3 comprises 15 residues. DNA of the CDR3: TGTGCCAGCAGCTTAGAGGGTGCCAAGAACACTGAAGCTTTCTTT. Translated, it gives CASSLEGAKNTEAFF.

V gene TRBV2 combines with J gene TRBJ1-2; D remains ambiguous. Trimming left V 3 bases short and J 0 bases short, with 2 bases between. CDR1 is SNHLY, CDR2 FYNNEI, per germline. The CDR3 is 12 residues long. CDR3 sequence (DNA): TGTGCCAGCAGTGAGCCTAACTATGGCTACACCTTC. Its translation is CASSEPNYGYTF. Using reference TRBV2 and TRBJ1-2 for the parts outside the CDR3, the full variable domain is EPEVTQTPSHQVTQMGQEVILRCVPISNHLYFYWYRQILGQKVEFLVSFYNNEISEKSEIFDDQFSVERPDGSNFTLKIRSTKLEDSAMYFCASSEPNYGYTFGSGTRLTVV.